A selection of T cell receptor beta chains follows, all from one sample in a study of cytomegalovirus exposure and HLA in healthy donors. Libraries were prepared by immunoSEQ multiplex PCR; TCRdb keeps only in-frame clonotypes and omits some of them. The sample carries around 49,000 clones, roughly 93% recorded once. Sample: PBMCs. Every receptor here comes from a young man in good health and CMV-seronegative. The CDR3 runs from the conserved cysteine through the conserved F or W. The D gene is left open where the match is weak. Clone size is not always given. Where it is, it says once, few, many or a class for expanded clones.

j_call d_call clone_size v_call cdr3_aa cdr3_nt
TRBJ2-1 TRBD2 - TRBV2 CASSSSPHIAGESYNEQFF TGTGCCAGCAGCTCATCCCCCCACATAGCGGGAGAGTCCTACAATGAGCAGTTCTTC
TRBJ1-2 TRBD1 - TRBV6-5 CASSRDRLPYGYTF TGTGCCAGCAGTCGGGACAGGCTACCCTATGGCTACACCTTC
TRBJ1-5 - medium-sized TRBV19 CAASVRIQKQPQHF TGTGCAGCCTCGGTGAGGATCCAAAAGCAGCCCCAGCATTTT
TRBJ2-2 - - TRBV10-3 CAIIQDSSGNSGELFF TGTGCCATCATACAGGACAGCAGCGGGAATAGCGGGGAGCTGTTTTTT
TRBJ2-7 - once TRBV9 CASSAGRNAPYEQYF TGTGCCAGCAGCGCCGGGAGAAACGCTCCTTACGAGCAGTACTTC
TRBJ1-4 - - TRBV18 CASSRPGSGNEKLFF TGTGCCAGCTCACGACCGGGAAGCGGTAATGAAAAACTGTTTTTT
TRBJ2-5 TRBD1 - TRBV5-1 CASSPGQGNSLETQYF TGCGCCAGCAGCCCTGGACAGGGTAATTCCCTAGAGACCCAGTACTTC
TRBJ1-1 TRBD1 - TRBV11-2 CASSRDRGTEAFF TGTGCCAGCAGCCGGGACAGGGGCACTGAAGCTTTCTTT
TRBJ2-1 TRBD1 few TRBV6-5 CASSTDRGRTGEQFF TGTGCCAGCAGCACGGACAGGGGGCGAACGGGGGAGCAGTTCTTC
TRBJ2-4 TRBD2 - TRBV7-6 CASSLEPVVAGGYFIQYF TGTGCCAGCAGCTTAGAACCCGTGGTAGCGGGAGGTTATTTTATTCAGTACTTC
TRBJ2-7 TRBD1 - TRBV9 CASSPQRQGAEQYF TGTGCCAGCAGCCCTCAGAGACAGGGAGCCGAGCAGTACTTC
TRBJ1-3 - - TRBV6-1 CASRQEGGNTIYF TGTGCCAGCAGACAGGAGGGGGGAAACACCATATATTTT